This entry is about one T cell receptor beta chain. Its antigen remains unknown. Germline CDR1 reads MNHEY; CDR2 reads SVGAGI. The V segment lost 7 bases and the J segment 5 bases; nucleotides outside the gene matches: 4. This CDR3 contains 13 residues. A single record per CDR3 protein comes from TCRdb applying MiXCR to the 5' RACE reads. The sample holds about 90,000 distinct CDR3 sequences, 10% to 15% seen once. The sample is drawn from a study of T-cell memory formation after mild COVID-19. Study-level points and caveats: Prior to infection, memory already included some responding clones, suggesting cross-reactive memory joined.

The sample consisted of PBMCs or a T cell subset sorted from them (not recorded which). The V gene is TRBV6-5, the J gene TRBJ2-1, with 8 positions matching TRBD2. The clonotype comes from an adult woman who had mild COVID-19 (a few samples of this study predate the infection). Cell type and time point are not known. The CDR3 protein is CASMNGGDNEQFF. CDR3 nucleotides: TGTGCCAGCATGAACGGGGGGGACAATGAGCAGTTCTTC.